This T cell receptor beta chain was found in a study of blood T cell repertoires in COVID-19. Looking at the study overall: The study drew acute and convalescent COVID-19 samples from the United States, Italy and Spain. T cells, B-cell-depleted T cells, or PBMCs provided the cDNA or gDNA that served as material.

Seattle cases were enrolled at active infection and followed longitudinally. The CDR3 has 15 residues. The germline V gene has CDR1 MDHEN and CDR2 SYDVKM. Trimming left V 1 base short and J 5 bases short, with 14 bases between. Original processing methods: Scientists estimated how many nucleated cells there were by amplifying reference gene primers. TCRdb's copy holds only in-frame clones and misses some; the assay was immunoSEQ multiplex PCR. From that table come the V and J calls and clone size; the DNA was used to work out D and trimming. The sample carries roughly 380,000 clones, about nine tenths recorded once.

The chain employs TRBV28 and TRBJ1-2; perhaps TRBD1 as D (5 bases). The clonotype comes from a woman aged 55 to 70 with COVID-19, enrolled during active disease. Specimen: peripheral blood. In DNA form, the CDR3 reads TGTGCCAGCAGTTTATCCGCGGGGCGAGTATATGGCTACACCTTC. It specifies CASSLSAGRVYGYTF.